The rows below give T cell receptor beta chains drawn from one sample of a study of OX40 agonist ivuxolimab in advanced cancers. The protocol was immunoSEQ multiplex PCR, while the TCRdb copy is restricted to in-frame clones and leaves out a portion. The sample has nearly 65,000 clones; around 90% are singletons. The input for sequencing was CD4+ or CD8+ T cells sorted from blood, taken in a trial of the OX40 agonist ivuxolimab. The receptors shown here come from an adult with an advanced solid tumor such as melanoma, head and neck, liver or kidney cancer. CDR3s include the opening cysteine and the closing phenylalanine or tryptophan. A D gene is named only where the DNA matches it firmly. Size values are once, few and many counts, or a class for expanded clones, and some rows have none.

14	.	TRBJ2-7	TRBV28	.	TGTGCCAGCAGTTGGTTCGGCAGAACCTACGAGCAGTACTTC	CASSWFGRTYEQYF
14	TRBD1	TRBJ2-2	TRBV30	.	TGTGCCTGGAGGGGACGGACAGGGACCGGGGAGCTGTTTTTT	CAWRGRTGTGELFF
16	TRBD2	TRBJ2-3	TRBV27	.	TGTGCCAGCAGCCCCTCCGCGGGGGGTCTAGGTGATACGCAGTATTTT	CASSPSAGGLGDTQYF
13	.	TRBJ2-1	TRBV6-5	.	TGTGCCAGCAGTTACGATAACGCCAATGAGCAGTTCTTC	CASSYDNANEQFF
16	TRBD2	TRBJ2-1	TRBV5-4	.	TGTGCCAGCAGCCCCCCCCCGGGGGGGCCCCTCGATGAGCAGTTCTTC	CASSPPPGGPLDEQFF
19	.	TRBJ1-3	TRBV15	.	TGTGCCACCAGCAGCGGCCCCTTTGCGGGGGACACCCTCGGAAACACCATATATTTT	CATSSGPFAGDTLGNTIYF
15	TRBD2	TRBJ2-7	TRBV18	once	TGTGCCAGCTCACCACCGCGGGGAGGGCCCTACGAGCAGTACTTC	CASSPPRGGPYEQYF
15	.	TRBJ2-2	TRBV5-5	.	TGTGCCAGCAGCTTGGAAGGGGCTTGGACCGGGGAGCTGTTTTTT	CASSLEGAWTGELFF
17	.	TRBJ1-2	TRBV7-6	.	TGTGCCAGCAGCTCCACAACCCGAGGGGATTCGAACTATGGCTACACCTTC	CASSSTTRGDSNYGYTF
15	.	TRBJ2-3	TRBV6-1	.	TGTGCCAGCAGTGAAGCGCTTCAGGGGCCAGATACGCAGTATTTT	CASSEALQGPDTQYF
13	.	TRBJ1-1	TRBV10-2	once	TGCGCCACGCGGACACCCGGGAACACTGAAGCTTTCTTT	CATRTPGNTEAFF
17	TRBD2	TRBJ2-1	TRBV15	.	TGTGCCACCAGCAGAGAGCTCGTAGCGGGTACCTACAATGAGCAGTTCTTC	CATSRELVAGTYNEQFF
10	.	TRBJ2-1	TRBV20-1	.	TGCAGTGCGGGGCATGGGGAGCAGTTCTTC	CSAGHGEQFF
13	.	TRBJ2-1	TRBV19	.	TGTGCCAGTAGTATAGGTAGCTCTGGTGAGCAGTTCTTC	CASSIGSSGEQFF
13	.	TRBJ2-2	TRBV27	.	TGTGCCAGCAGTCCTTTAGCTAGCGGGGAGCTGTTTTTT	CASSPLASGELFF
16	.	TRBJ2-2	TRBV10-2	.	TGCGCCAGCAGTGAGTCCCCCTCAGGTAGCACCGGGGAGCTGTTTTTT	CASSESPSGSTGELFF
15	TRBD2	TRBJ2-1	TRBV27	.	TGTGCCAGCAGTTTTTGGGGGGGGACGGACTATGAGCAGTTCTTC	CASSFWGGTDYEQFF
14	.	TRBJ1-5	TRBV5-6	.	TGTGCCAGCAGCTGGGGGGGTACCAATCAGCCCCAGCATTTT	CASSWGGTNQPQHF
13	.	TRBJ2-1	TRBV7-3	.	TGTGCCAGCAGCGTAGGACAGTACAATGAGCAGTTCTTC	CASSVGQYNEQFF
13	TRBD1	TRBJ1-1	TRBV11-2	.	TGTGCCAGCAGCTGGGGACAGTTGGGTATAGCTTTCTTT	CASSWGQLGIAFF
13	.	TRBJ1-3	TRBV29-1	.	TGCAGCGTTGCAGCTCACTCTGGAAACACCATATATTTT	CSVAAHSGNTIYF
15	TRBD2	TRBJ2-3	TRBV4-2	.	TGTGCCAGCAGCCAATGGCTAGCGGGGGGGGATACGCAGTATTTT	CASSQWLAGGDTQYF
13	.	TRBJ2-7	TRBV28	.	TGTGCCAGCAGTGAGGAAGGGTACTACGAGCAGTACTTC	CASSEEGYYEQYF
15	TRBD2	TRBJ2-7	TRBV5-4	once	TGTGCCAGCAGCTTGGTAGTGGGAGGGACGTACGAGCAGTACTTC	CASSLVVGGTYEQYF
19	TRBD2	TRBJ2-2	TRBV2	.	TGTGCCAGCAGTGAAGCGGGAGGTGGTACTAGCGGGGGCACCGGGGAGCTGTTTTTT	CASSEAGGGTSGGTGELFF
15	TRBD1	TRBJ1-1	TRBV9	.	TGTGCCAGCAGCGTAGTCCCGACAGGGGTCACTGAAGCTTTCTTT	CASSVVPTGVTEAFF
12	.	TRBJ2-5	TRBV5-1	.	TGCGCCAGCAGCTTGTGGGGGGAGACCCAGTACTTC	CASSLWGETQYF
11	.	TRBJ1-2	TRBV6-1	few	TGTGCCAGCAGTGGGAATGGTGGCTACACCTTC	CASSGNGGYTF
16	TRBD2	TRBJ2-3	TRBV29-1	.	TGCAGCGTTGAGGGACTAGCGGATTCTAGCACAGATACGCAGTATTTT	CSVEGLADSSTDTQYF
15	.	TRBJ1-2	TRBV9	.	TGTGCCAGCAGCGTAGACGGGACGGAGACTTATGGCTACACCTTC	CASSVDGTETYGYTF
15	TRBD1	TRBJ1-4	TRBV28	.	TGTGCCAGCAGTTTACGGACAGGAGCTAATGAAAAACTGTTTTTT	CASSLRTGANEKLFF
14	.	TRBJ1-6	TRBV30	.	TGTGCCTGGAACGGACACAGAAGGAATTCACCCCTCCACTTT	CAWNGHRRNSPLHF
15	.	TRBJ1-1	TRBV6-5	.	TGTGCCAGCAGTCCTCAGGAAGGGCAGGGTGCTCGAGCTTTCTTT	CASSPQEGQGARAFF
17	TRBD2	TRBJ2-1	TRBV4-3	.	TGCGCCAGCAGCCCCGAGGGGAGCGGGAGTAGGTACAATGAGCAGTTCTTC	CASSPEGSGSRYNEQFF
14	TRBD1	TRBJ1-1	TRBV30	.	TGTGCCTGGAGTGTAAGACAACAGGGGGATGAAGCTTTCTTT	CAWSVRQQGDEAFF
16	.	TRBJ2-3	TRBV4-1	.	TGCGCCAGCAGCCAAGACGCGTGGATAACCACAGATACGCAGTATTTT	CASSQDAWITTDTQYF
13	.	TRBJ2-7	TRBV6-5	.	TGTGCCAGCAGTTACTCGAGCCTCTACGAGCAGTACTTC	CASSYSSLYEQYF
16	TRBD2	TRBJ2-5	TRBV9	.	TGTGCCAGCAGCGTAGAAGCGGGGGGGCCCCAAGAGACCCAGTACTTC	CASSVEAGGPQETQYF
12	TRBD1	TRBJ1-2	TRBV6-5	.	TGTGCCAGCCGGGACAGGGGCAATGGCTACACCTTC	CASRDRGNGYTF
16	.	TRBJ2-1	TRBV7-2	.	TGTGCCAGCAGCTTAACGTGGGTTTTAGGATACAATGAGCAGTTCTTC	CASSLTWVLGYNEQFF
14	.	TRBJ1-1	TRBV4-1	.	TGCGCCAGCAGCCAAGATCCGGCAAGCACTGAAGCTTTCTTT	CASSQDPASTEAFF
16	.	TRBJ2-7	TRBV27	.	TGTGCCAGCAGTCGCCACGCGGGATCCGACCCCTACGAGCAGTACTTC	CASSRHAGSDPYEQYF
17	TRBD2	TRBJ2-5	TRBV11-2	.	TGTGCCAGCAGCTTCGATAGACTAGCAGGGTACGAAGAGACCCAGTACTTC	CASSFDRLAGYEETQYF
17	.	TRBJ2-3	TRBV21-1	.	TGTGCCAGCGGCCGAAAGGCGGGAGCCGCCGGCACAGATACGCAGTATTTT	CASGRKAGAAGTDTQYF
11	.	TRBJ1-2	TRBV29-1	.	TGCAGCGTTCGGGGAGGGGGTGGCTACACCTTC	CSVRGGGGYTF
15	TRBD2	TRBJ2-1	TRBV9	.	TGTGCCAGCAGCGTAGATGGACTAGCGGGTGGGGAGCAGTTCTTC	CASSVDGLAGGEQFF
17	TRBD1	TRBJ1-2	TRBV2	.	TGTGCCAGCAGTGAACCGGCCGGACAGGGGGAGATATATGGCTACACCTTC	CASSEPAGQGEIYGYTF
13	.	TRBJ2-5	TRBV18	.	TGTGCCAGCTCATCCCCGAACCAAGAGACCCAGTACTTC	CASSSPNQETQYF